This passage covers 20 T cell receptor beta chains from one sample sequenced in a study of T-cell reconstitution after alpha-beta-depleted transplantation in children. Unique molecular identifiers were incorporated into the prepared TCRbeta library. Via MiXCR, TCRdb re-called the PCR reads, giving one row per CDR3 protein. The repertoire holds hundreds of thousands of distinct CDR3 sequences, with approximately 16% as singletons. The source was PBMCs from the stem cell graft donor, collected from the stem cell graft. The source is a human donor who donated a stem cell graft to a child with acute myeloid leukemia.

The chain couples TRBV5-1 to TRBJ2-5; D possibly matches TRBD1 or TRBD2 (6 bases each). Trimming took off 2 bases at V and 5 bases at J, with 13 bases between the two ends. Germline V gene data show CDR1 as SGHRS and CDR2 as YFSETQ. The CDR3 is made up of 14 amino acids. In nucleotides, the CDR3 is TGCGCCAGCAGCTTCTCGGGGGCTTGGGAGACCCAGTACTTC. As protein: CASSFSGAWETQYF. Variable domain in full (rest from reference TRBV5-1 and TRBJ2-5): KAGVTQTPRYLIKTRGQQVTLSCSPISGHRSVSWYQQTPGQGLQFLFEYFSETQRNKGNFPGRFSGRQFSNSRSEMNVSTLELGDSALYLCASSFSGAWETQYFGPGTRLLVL.

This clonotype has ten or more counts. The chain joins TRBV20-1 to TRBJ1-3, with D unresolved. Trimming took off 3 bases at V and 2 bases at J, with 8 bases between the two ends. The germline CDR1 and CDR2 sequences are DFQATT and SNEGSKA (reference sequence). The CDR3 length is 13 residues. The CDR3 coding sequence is TGCAGTGCTAGGCCCTCGGCTGGAAACACCATATATTTT. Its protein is CSARPSAGNTIYF.

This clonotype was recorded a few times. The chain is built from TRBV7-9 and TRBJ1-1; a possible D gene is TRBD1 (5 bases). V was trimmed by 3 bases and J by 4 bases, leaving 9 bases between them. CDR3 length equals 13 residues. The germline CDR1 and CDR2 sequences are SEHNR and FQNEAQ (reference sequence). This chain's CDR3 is CASSFMGPTEAFF. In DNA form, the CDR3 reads TGTGCCAGCAGCTTCATGGGGCCCACTGAAGCTTTCTTT.

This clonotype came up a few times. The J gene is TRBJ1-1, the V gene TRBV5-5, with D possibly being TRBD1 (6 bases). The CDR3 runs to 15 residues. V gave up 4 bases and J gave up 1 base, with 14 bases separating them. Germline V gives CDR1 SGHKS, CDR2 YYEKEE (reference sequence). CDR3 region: CASSLWGGANTEAFF. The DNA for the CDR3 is TGTGCCAGCAGCCTCTGGGGGGGGGCGAACACTGAAGCTTTCTTT.

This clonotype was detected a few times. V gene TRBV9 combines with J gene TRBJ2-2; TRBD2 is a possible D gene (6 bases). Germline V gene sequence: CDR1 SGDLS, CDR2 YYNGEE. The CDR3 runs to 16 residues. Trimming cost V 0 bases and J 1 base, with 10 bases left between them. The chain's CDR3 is CASSVAGGVNTGELFF. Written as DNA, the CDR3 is TGTGCCAGCAGCGTAGCTGGCGGGGTGAACACCGGGGAGCTGTTTTTT.

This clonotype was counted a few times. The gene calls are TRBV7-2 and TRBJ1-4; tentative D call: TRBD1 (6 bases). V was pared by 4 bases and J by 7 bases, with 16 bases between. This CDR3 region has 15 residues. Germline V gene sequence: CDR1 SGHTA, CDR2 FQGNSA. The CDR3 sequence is CASSSYRAGSEKLFF. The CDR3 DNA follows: TGTGCCAGCAGCTCCTACAGGGCGGGAAGTGAAAAACTGTTTTTT.

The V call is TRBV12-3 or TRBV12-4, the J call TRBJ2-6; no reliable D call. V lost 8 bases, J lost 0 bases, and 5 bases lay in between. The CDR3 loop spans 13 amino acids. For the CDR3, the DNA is TGTGCCAGCCGAAACTCTGGGGCCAACGTCCTGACTTTC. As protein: CASRNSGANVLTF.

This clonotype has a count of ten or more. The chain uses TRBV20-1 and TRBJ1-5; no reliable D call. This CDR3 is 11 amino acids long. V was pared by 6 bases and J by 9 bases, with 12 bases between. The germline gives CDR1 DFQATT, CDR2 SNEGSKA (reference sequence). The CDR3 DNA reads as TGCAGTGCGACGCCGGGAGGGCCCCAGCATTTT. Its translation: CSATPGGPQHF.

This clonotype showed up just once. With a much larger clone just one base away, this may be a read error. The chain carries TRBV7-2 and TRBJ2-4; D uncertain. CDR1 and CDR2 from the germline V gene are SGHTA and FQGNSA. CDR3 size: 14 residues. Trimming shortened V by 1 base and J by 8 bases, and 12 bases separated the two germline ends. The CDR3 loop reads CASSLGHLQDIQYF. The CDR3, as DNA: TGTGCCAGCAGCTTAGGGCATTTGCAAGACATTCAGTACTTC.

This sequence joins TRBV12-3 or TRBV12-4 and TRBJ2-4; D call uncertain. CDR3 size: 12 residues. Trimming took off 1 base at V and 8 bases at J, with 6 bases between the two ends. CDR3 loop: CASSLGPDIQYF. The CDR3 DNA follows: TGTGCCAGCAGTTTAGGGCCGGACATTCAGTACTTC.

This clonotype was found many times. Here the CDR3 reads CSVGGGRGIFF. In nucleotides, the CDR3 is TGCAGCGTCGGGGGGGGACGAGGAATTTTCTTT. The chain employs TRBV29-1 and TRBJ1-1, with a possible D match to TRBD1 (5 bases). Germline V gives CDR1 SQVTM, CDR2 ANQGSEA. V gave up 6 bases and J gave up 13 bases, with 18 bases separating them. This CDR3 contains 11 residues.

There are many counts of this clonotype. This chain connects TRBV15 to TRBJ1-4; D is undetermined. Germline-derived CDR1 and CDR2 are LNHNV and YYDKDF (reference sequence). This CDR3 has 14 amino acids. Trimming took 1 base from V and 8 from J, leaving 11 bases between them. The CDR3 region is CATSRVLTTEKLFF. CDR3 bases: TGTGCCACCAGCAGAGTCCTAACGACGGAAAAACTGTTTTTT.

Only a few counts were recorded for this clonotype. The CDR3 DNA sequence: TGTGCCAGCAGTGAGTTAGGGACACATGAGCAGTTCTTC. Protein sequence: CASSELGTHEQFF. This chain links TRBV25-1 with TRBJ2-1; D perhaps matches TRBD1 (6 bases). From germline, CDR1 is MGHDK and CDR2 SYGVNS. The CDR3 length is 13 residues. V shed 3 bases and J shed 8 bases, with 11 bases lying between them.

The chain's CDR3 is CSAPGTRGYSYNEQFF. The CDR3 coding sequence is TGCAGTGCTCCCGGGACTAGGGGCTACTCCTACAATGAGCAGTTCTTC. This sequence joins TRBV20-1 and TRBJ2-1; 8 bases match TRBD2. V gave up 5 bases and J gave up 0 bases; unmatched junction bases: 9. The CDR3 sequence is 16 residues long. CDR1 is DFQATT, CDR2 SNEGSKA, per germline (reference sequence).

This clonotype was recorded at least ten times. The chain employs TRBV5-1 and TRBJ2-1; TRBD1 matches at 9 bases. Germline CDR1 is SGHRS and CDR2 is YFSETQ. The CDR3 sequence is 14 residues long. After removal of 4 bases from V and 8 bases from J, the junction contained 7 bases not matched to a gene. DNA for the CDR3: TGCGCCAGCAGCCCGGGACAGGGTGTCGATGAGCAGTTCTTC. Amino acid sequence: CASSPGQGVDEQFF. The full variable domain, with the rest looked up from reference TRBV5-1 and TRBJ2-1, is KAGVTQTPRYLIKTRGQQVTLSCSPISGHRSVSWYQQTPGQGLQFLFEYFSETQRNKGNFPGRFSGRQFSNSRSEMNVSTLELGDSALYLCASSPGQGVDEQFFGPGTRLTVL.

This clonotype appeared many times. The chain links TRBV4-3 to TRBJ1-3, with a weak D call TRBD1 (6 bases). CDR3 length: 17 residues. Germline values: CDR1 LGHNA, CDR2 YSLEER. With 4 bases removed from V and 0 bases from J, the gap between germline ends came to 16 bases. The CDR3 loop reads CASSLTGTPTSGNTIYF. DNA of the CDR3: TGCGCCAGCAGCCTCACCGGGACACCGACCTCTGGAAACACCATATATTTT.

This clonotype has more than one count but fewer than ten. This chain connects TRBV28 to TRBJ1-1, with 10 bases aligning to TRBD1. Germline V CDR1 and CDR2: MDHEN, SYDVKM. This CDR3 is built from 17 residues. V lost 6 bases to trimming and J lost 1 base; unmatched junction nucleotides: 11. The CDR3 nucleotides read TGTGCCAGCAGACGACAGGGGGCATTATTCGGGAACACTGAAGCTTTCTTT. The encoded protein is CASRRQGALFGNTEAFF.

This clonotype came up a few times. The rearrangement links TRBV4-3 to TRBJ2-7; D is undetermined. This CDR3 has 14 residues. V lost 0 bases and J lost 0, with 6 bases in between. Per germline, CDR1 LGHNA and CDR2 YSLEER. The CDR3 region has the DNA TGCGCCAGCAGCCAAGACCAGCGCTCCTACGAGCAGTACTTC. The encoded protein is CASSQDQRSYEQYF.

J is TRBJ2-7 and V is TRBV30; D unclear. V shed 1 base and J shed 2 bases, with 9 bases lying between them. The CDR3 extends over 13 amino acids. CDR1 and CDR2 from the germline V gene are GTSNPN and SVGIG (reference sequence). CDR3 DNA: TGTGCCTGGAGTGGGATTTCTGCCTACGAGCAGTACTTC. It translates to CAWSGISAYEQYF.

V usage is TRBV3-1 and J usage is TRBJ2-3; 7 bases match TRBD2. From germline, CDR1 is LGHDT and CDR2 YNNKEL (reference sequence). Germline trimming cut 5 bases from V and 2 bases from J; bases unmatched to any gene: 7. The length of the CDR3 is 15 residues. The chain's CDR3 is CASSSLGTNTDTQYF. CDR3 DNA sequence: TGTGCCAGCAGCTCTTTAGGGACTAACACAGATACGCAGTATTTT.